Listed below are T cell receptor beta chains from one sample, sequenced in a study of response to subunit inactivated influenza vaccine. From the RT-PCR reads, TCRdb called clonotypes with MiXCR, one entry per CDR3 protein. This sample carries about 520,000 distinct CDR3 sequences, around 7.7% of them seen once, and the ten largest clones take about an eighth. The specimen comprised PBMCs from blood, sampled 23 to 25 months after vaccination. These receptor sequences come from a man aged 50 to 69 who received an inactivated influenza vaccine. Each CDR3 is given with its conserved first and last residue. The D gene is left open where the match is weak. Size tells how often a clone was seen (once, few, many) or the class of an expanded clone, and some rows leave it out.

cdr3_nt: TGTGCCAGCAGGAGGACAGGTCTGACCGGGGAGCTGTTTTTT
cdr3_aa: CASRRTGLTGELFF
j_call: TRBJ2-2
v_call: TRBV6-1
clone_size: few
d_call: TRBD1

cdr3_nt: TGCAGTGCTAGTGGTCTTTACACAGATACGCAGTATTTT
cdr3_aa: CSASGLYTDTQYF
j_call: TRBJ2-3
v_call: TRBV20-1
clone_size: NA
d_call: NA

cdr3_nt: TGTGCCAGCTCGCCGGGATCTAGCGGGGGAAACGAGCAGTTCTTC
cdr3_aa: CASSPGSSGGNEQFF
j_call: TRBJ2-1
v_call: TRBV18
clone_size: many
d_call: TRBD2

cdr3_nt: TGCAGCGTAAACACGGGCTCCTACGAGCAGTACTTC
cdr3_aa: CSVNTGSYEQYF
j_call: TRBJ2-7
v_call: TRBV29-1
clone_size: many
d_call: NA

cdr3_nt: TGCGCCAGCAGCCGAAGTCAGGGGCCAAGGCAAGATACGCAGTATTTT
cdr3_aa: CASSRSQGPRQDTQYF
j_call: TRBJ2-3
v_call: TRBV4-1
clone_size: many
d_call: NA

cdr3_nt: TGTGCCAGCAGCCCCCTGGGGGCTAGCGCAGATACGCAGTATTTT
cdr3_aa: CASSPLGASADTQYF
j_call: TRBJ2-3
v_call: TRBV7-9
clone_size: NA
d_call: NA

cdr3_nt: TGTGCCAGCAGCTTAGTAGGACCGAGGGAGACCCAGTACTTC
cdr3_aa: CASSLVGPRETQYF
j_call: TRBJ2-5
v_call: TRBV11-2
clone_size: few
d_call: NA

cdr3_nt: TGTGCCAGCAGCTTAAGCAGGGGGCGTGAAAAACTGTTTTTT
cdr3_aa: CASSLSRGREKLFF
j_call: TRBJ1-4
v_call: TRBV7-2
clone_size: NA
d_call: TRBD1

cdr3_nt: TGCGCCAGCAGCCAGGGAGACGGGACTGCGCGAGAGACCCAGTACTTC
cdr3_aa: CASSQGDGTARETQYF
j_call: TRBJ2-5
v_call: TRBV4-3
clone_size: NA
d_call: NA

cdr3_nt: TGCAGTGCTGGACAGGGTTCGGGTGAAGCTTTCTTT
cdr3_aa: CSAGQGSGEAFF
j_call: TRBJ1-1
v_call: TRBV20-1
clone_size: few
d_call: TRBD1

cdr3_nt: TGTGCCAGCAGCTACGGACTAGCGGGAGGTGCCCCTTTAGAGACCCAGTACTTC
cdr3_aa: CASSYGLAGGAPLETQYF
j_call: TRBJ2-5
v_call: TRBV11-1
clone_size: few
d_call: TRBD2

cdr3_nt: TGCGCCAGCAGCCCGACGGCGGGCAATGAGCAGTTCTTC
cdr3_aa: CASSPTAGNEQFF
j_call: TRBJ2-1
v_call: TRBV4-3
clone_size: many
d_call: NA

cdr3_nt: TGTGCCTGGAGTCGCCAACTACAGGGGGGATATGGCTACACCTTC
cdr3_aa: CAWSRQLQGGYGYTF
j_call: TRBJ1-2
v_call: TRBV30
clone_size: few
d_call: TRBD1

cdr3_nt: TGCGCCAGCAGCGTGGGGTCCGCGAACACCGGGGAGCTGTTTTTT
cdr3_aa: CASSVGSANTGELFF
j_call: TRBJ2-2
v_call: TRBV5-1
clone_size: few
d_call: NA

cdr3_nt: TGTGCCAGCAGCCTACATAGGATAGGCGAGCAGTACTTC
cdr3_aa: CASSLHRIGEQYF
j_call: TRBJ2-7
v_call: TRBV27
clone_size: few
d_call: NA

cdr3_nt: TGCGCCAGCAGCCTGGACAGGCTGGACGAAAAACTGTTTTTT
cdr3_aa: CASSLDRLDEKLFF
j_call: TRBJ1-4
v_call: TRBV5-1
clone_size: NA
d_call: TRBD1

cdr3_nt: TGCGCCAGCAGCTTGGCCGGGACCGCCGGAAACACCATATATTTT
cdr3_aa: CASSLAGTAGNTIYF
j_call: TRBJ1-3
v_call: TRBV5-1
clone_size: many
d_call: NA

cdr3_nt: TGTGCCAGCAGCGACCTTTCTGCGGGAGGCTACGAGCAGTACTTC
cdr3_aa: CASSDLSAGGYEQYF
j_call: TRBJ2-7
v_call: TRBV7-2
clone_size: NA
d_call: TRBD2

cdr3_nt: TGTGCCACCAGTGATTTGCGGGTGAACACCGGGGAGCTGTTTTTT
cdr3_aa: CATSDLRVNTGELFF
j_call: TRBJ2-2
v_call: TRBV24-1
clone_size: NA
d_call: NA

cdr3_nt: TGTGCCAGCAGTTTTGGGACAGAGAGGCAGTACTTC
cdr3_aa: CASSFGTERQYF
j_call: TRBJ2-7
v_call: TRBV28
clone_size: NA
d_call: TRBD1

cdr3_nt: TGCGCCAGCAGCTCGGGGGGGTTGCGCGCTGAAGCTTTCTTT
cdr3_aa: CASSSGGLRAEAFF
j_call: TRBJ1-1
v_call: TRBV5-1
clone_size: few
d_call: NA

cdr3_nt: TGCAGTGCTGGATCCGGGACAGCCTACGAGCAGTACTTC
cdr3_aa: CSAGSGTAYEQYF
j_call: TRBJ2-7
v_call: TRBV20-1
clone_size: few
d_call: TRBD1

cdr3_nt: TGTGCCAGCAAGAGCGGGGGCTCCTACAATGAGCAGTTCTTC
cdr3_aa: CASKSGGSYNEQFF
j_call: TRBJ2-1
v_call: TRBV12-3/TRBV12-4
clone_size: NA
d_call: TRBD2

cdr3_nt: TGTGCCAGCAGTACTGGACTGTCCAGCGGATACCATCCGGAGACCCAGTACTTC
cdr3_aa: CASSTGLSSGYHPETQYF
j_call: TRBJ2-5
v_call: TRBV6-5
clone_size: few
d_call: NA

cdr3_nt: TGTGCCAGCAGCTTGGTGGGGACTCGCTGGACCGGGGAGCTGTTTTTT
cdr3_aa: CASSLVGTRWTGELFF
j_call: TRBJ2-2
v_call: TRBV5-4
clone_size: NA
d_call: NA

cdr3_nt: TGTGCCAGCAGCTTAGCAACCGGGCGGCTAGGCGGGGAGCTGTTTTTT
cdr3_aa: CASSLATGRLGGELFF
j_call: TRBJ2-2
v_call: TRBV7-9
clone_size: NA
d_call: NA

cdr3_nt: TGTGCCAGCAGCTTAGATCCCGGACTAGCGGGTTTGCTCGGTGAGCAGTTCTTC
cdr3_aa: CASSLDPGLAGLLGEQFF
j_call: TRBJ2-1
v_call: TRBV11-2
clone_size: NA
d_call: TRBD2

cdr3_nt: TGTGCCAGCAGCTTAGGGGACGGCCTCTCTGGAAACACCATATATTTT
cdr3_aa: CASSLGDGLSGNTIYF
j_call: TRBJ1-3
v_call: TRBV7-6
clone_size: few
d_call: NA

cdr3_nt: TGTGCCAGCAGTTGGACGGACAGGGGAGAGACCCAGTACTTC
cdr3_aa: CASSWTDRGETQYF
j_call: TRBJ2-5
v_call: TRBV28
clone_size: few
d_call: TRBD1

cdr3_nt: TGCAGTGCCCCGGGACAGCTTCTCGATGGTGGCTACACCTTC
cdr3_aa: CSAPGQLLDGGYTF
j_call: TRBJ1-2
v_call: TRBV20-1
clone_size: many
d_call: TRBD1

cdr3_nt: TGTGCCAGCAGCTTAGTGGTCCGGGACAATGAGCAGTTCTTC
cdr3_aa: CASSLVVRDNEQFF
j_call: TRBJ2-1
v_call: TRBV7-2
clone_size: few
d_call: NA

cdr3_nt: TGCGCCAGCAGGGCCCGGACAGGGGAAGGCTACACCTTC
cdr3_aa: CASRARTGEGYTF
j_call: TRBJ1-2
v_call: TRBV5-1
clone_size: few
d_call: TRBD1

cdr3_nt: TGTGCCAGCAGCTTAATTCCGGGTCAGCCCCAGCATTTT
cdr3_aa: CASSLIPGQPQHF
j_call: TRBJ1-5
v_call: TRBV7-3
clone_size: NA
d_call: NA

cdr3_nt: TGTGCCAGCAGCTTATGGACGAAGAACACCGGGGAGCTGTTTTTT
cdr3_aa: CASSLWTKNTGELFF
j_call: TRBJ2-2
v_call: TRBV7-2
clone_size: few
d_call: NA

cdr3_nt: TGTGCCAGCAGAACACGCAACCAAGAGACCCAGTACTTC
cdr3_aa: CASRTRNQETQYF
j_call: TRBJ2-5
v_call: TRBV12-3/TRBV12-4
clone_size: many
d_call: NA

cdr3_nt: TGTGCCAGCGGAAAAAACGGAGGGTTGAGAAACGAGCAGTACTTC
cdr3_aa: CASGKNGGLRNEQYF
j_call: TRBJ2-7
v_call: TRBV6-2/TRBV6-3
clone_size: NA
d_call: NA

cdr3_nt: TGTGCCAGCCGACCGGGACTAGCGGGAGTACAAACCGGGGAGCTGTTTTTT
cdr3_aa: CASRPGLAGVQTGELFF
j_call: TRBJ2-2
v_call: TRBV2
clone_size: few
d_call: TRBD2

cdr3_nt: TGTGCCAGCTCACCACGACCCCGGCAGGGCACAGATACGCAGTATTTT
cdr3_aa: CASSPRPRQGTDTQYF
j_call: TRBJ2-3
v_call: TRBV18
clone_size: NA
d_call: NA

cdr3_nt: TGTGCCAGCAGTTTATTTGGCGGGGGGGGCAGGGCGAACACTGAAGCTTTCTTT
cdr3_aa: CASSLFGGGGRANTEAFF
j_call: TRBJ1-1
v_call: TRBV27
clone_size: NA
d_call: NA

cdr3_nt: TGTGCCAGCAGTGAATTCGCGGAATACTACGAGCAGTACTTC
cdr3_aa: CASSEFAEYYEQYF
j_call: TRBJ2-7
v_call: TRBV25-1
clone_size: many
d_call: NA

cdr3_nt: TGTGCCAGCAGCTTAAACAGGGGGGCAGATACGCAGTATTTT
cdr3_aa: CASSLNRGADTQYF
j_call: TRBJ2-3
v_call: TRBV7-9
clone_size: few
d_call: TRBD1

cdr3_nt: TGTGCCAGCAGTGGGGACAGCCGCACAGATACGCAGTATTTT
cdr3_aa: CASSGDSRTDTQYF
j_call: TRBJ2-3
v_call: TRBV2
clone_size: many
d_call: TRBD1

cdr3_nt: TGTGCCAGCAGTTATAATGGCGGGAGTAAGTACGAGCAGTACTTC
cdr3_aa: CASSYNGGSKYEQYF
j_call: TRBJ2-7
v_call: TRBV6-5
clone_size: few
d_call: TRBD2

cdr3_nt: TGTGCCACCTCTCTGAGTAGGTCCTACGAGCAGTACTTC
cdr3_aa: CATSLSRSYEQYF
j_call: TRBJ2-7
v_call: TRBV15
clone_size: NA
d_call: NA

cdr3_nt: TGTGCCAGCAGGACGGTCGGGACAGGGGGCAATCAGCCCCAGCATTTT
cdr3_aa: CASRTVGTGGNQPQHF
j_call: TRBJ1-5
v_call: TRBV6-2/TRBV6-3
clone_size: many
d_call: TRBD1

cdr3_nt: TGCGCCAGCAGCACCGGCCAGGGTGTTAGGCACGAGCAGTACTTC
cdr3_aa: CASSTGQGVRHEQYF
j_call: TRBJ2-7
v_call: TRBV5-1
clone_size: few
d_call: NA

cdr3_nt: TGTGCCAGCAGCCAAGGAGCTAGCCAAATGAACAATGAGCAGTTCTTC
cdr3_aa: CASSQGASQMNNEQFF
j_call: TRBJ2-1
v_call: TRBV4-2
clone_size: NA
d_call: NA

cdr3_nt: TGCAGTGCCCTGGACAGAAGCTGGGCCTACGAGCAGTACTTC
cdr3_aa: CSALDRSWAYEQYF
j_call: TRBJ2-7
v_call: TRBV20-1
clone_size: few
d_call: NA

cdr3_nt: TGCAGTGCATATCAGGGGGTGGACAATGAGCAGTTCTTC
cdr3_aa: CSAYQGVDNEQFF
j_call: TRBJ2-1
v_call: TRBV20-1
clone_size: many
d_call: TRBD1

cdr3_nt: TGTGCCAGCAGTTTAGCACTAGCGGCGTACGAGCAGTACTTC
cdr3_aa: CASSLALAAYEQYF
j_call: TRBJ2-7
v_call: TRBV28
clone_size: NA
d_call: TRBD2

cdr3_nt: TGCGCCTGCAGTCGACAGGCCGGGAATGAAAAACTGTTTTTT
cdr3_aa: CACSRQAGNEKLFF
j_call: TRBJ1-4
v_call: TRBV5-1
clone_size: NA
d_call: NA

cdr3_nt: TGTGCCAGCAGCCGTTCCCGGACTAGTATCATTGAGACCCAGTACTTC
cdr3_aa: CASSRSRTSIIETQYF
j_call: TRBJ2-5
v_call: TRBV7-2
clone_size: many
d_call: TRBD2